Following are 24 T cell receptor beta chains from one sample sequenced in a study of regulatory T cells in long-lasting Graves disease. Time point of the sample: newly diagnosed GD, antithyroid drugs for less than 3 months. Researchers made the TCR library from RNA that was extracted from PBMCs. With iRepertoire HTBI primers and Arm-PCR of CDR3 regions, TCR beta libraries were built. One entry per CDR3 protein results from TCRdb running MiXCR on the multiplex PCR reads. Among roughly 510,000 distinct CDR3 sequences listed, about 16% were seen once. The data also belong to a second study, concerning T cells in Graves' hyperthyroidism and ophthalmopathy.

The sample consisted of peripheral blood mononuclear cells (PBMCs), taken at new diagnosis, from a patient treated with antithyroid drugs. Receptors originate from a man in his late teens or twenties with Graves disease.

V usage is TRBV7-3 and J usage is TRBJ1-1; tentative D call: TRBD1 (6 bases). Deletions cut 3 bases from V and 7 bases from J, with 15 bases between. The CDR3 runs 14 residues. CDR1 SGHTA and CDR2 FQGTGA come from the germline V gene. This CDR3 reads CASSLDGGLGEAFF. Written as DNA, the CDR3 is TGTGCCAGCAGCTTGGACGGGGGGCTGGGTGAAGCTTTCTTT. The variable domain in full, with the rest retrieved from reference TRBV7-3 and TRBJ1-1, is GAGVSQTPSNKVTEKGKYVELRCDPISGHTALYWYRQSLGQGPEFLIYFQGTGAADDSGLPNDRFFAVRPEGSVSTLKIQRTERGDSAVYLCASSLDGGLGEAFFGQGTRLTVV.

The V and J genes are TRBV7-9 and TRBJ2-2, with D hard to call. Germline V gene sequence: CDR1 SEHNR, CDR2 FQNEAQ (reference sequence). The ends were cut back, 4 bases at V and 1 base at J, with 22 bases in the middle. This CDR3 region has 19 residues. CDR3 nucleotide sequence: TGTGCCAGCAGCTCGCCCGTCCTTAAGGCGTACAAGAACACCGGGGAGCTGTTTTTT. Translation gives CASSSPVLKAYKNTGELFF.

The chain combines TRBV29-1 with TRBJ1-1, with 7 bases identical to TRBD1. Trimming at V came to 7 bases and at J to 9 bases, leaving 8 bases not matched to a gene. The CDR3 contains 11 residues. Germline assignment: CDR1 SQVTM and CDR2 ANQGSEA. The CDR3 region has the DNA TGCAGCGGGGGGGGGACAGTTCAAGCTTTCTTT. It is translated as CSGGGTVQAFF.

This clonotype was recorded many times. The rearrangement uses TRBV6-1 and TRBJ2-3; D might be TRBD1 (5 bases). The CDR3 runs to 16 residues. V lost 6 bases to trimming and J lost 3 bases, with 19 bases between them. CDR1 and CDR2 (germline): MNHNS, SASEGT. CDR3 nucleotide sequence: TGTGCCAGCAGACTCGGTACAGGTCCTAGTACAGATACGCAGTATTTT. It translates to CASRLGTGPSTDTQYF.

This clonotype was seen more than once but under ten times. The rearrangement uses TRBV5-1 and TRBJ2-1; 8 bases fit TRBD1. TRBJ2-5 matches the DNA end more closely, so the J call is doubtful. The CDR3 runs 14 residues. Germline V gives CDR1 SGHRS, CDR2 YFSETQ. CDR3 in DNA: TGCGCCAGCAGCCGCGACGCAGGGGGCCGGACCCAGTACTTC. This codes for CASSRDAGGRTQYF.

This clonotype was counted only a few times. This sequence joins TRBV20-1 and TRBJ2-1; no definite D call. This CDR3 is 14 amino acids long. Trimming stripped 5 bases from V and 0 bases from J, with 11 bases between. Germline lookup yields CDR1 DFQATT and CDR2 SNEGSKA (reference sequence). DNA of the CDR3: TGCAGTGCTCGTCCACAAAGCTCCTACAATGAGCAGTTCTTC. Amino acids: CSARPQSSYNEQFF.

This clonotype was seen many times. The chain joins TRBV5-1 to TRBJ2-3; perhaps D is TRBD1 or TRBD2 (5 bases each). Between the trimmed V and J ends, which lost 1 base and 4 bases, there was a span of 10 bases. Germline loops: CDR1 SGHRS, CDR2 YFSETQ. The CDR3 is 14 amino acids. The CDR3 DNA reads TGCGCCAGCAGCTTGAGTCCGGGGCCAGATACGCAGTATTTT. It translates to CASSLSPGPDTQYF.

The chain has TRBV27 and TRBJ2-1; 10 bases are shared with TRBD2. Trimming cost V 8 bases and J 9 bases; bases outside gene matches: 37. The CDR3 length is 23 residues. Germline V lookup: CDR1 MNHEY, CDR2 SMNVEV (reference sequence). The CDR3 region has the DNA TGTGCCAGCTCACCGTCCCGGGACAGGTCCCGAGTAGCGGGAGGCACCCCCGCGGTTGAGCAGTTCTTC. Protein: CASSPSRDRSRVAGGTPAVEQFF.

The rearrangement joins TRBV7-8 to TRBJ1-2; perhaps TRBD1 as D (6 bases). CDR3 length: 16 residues. CDR1 is SGHVS, CDR2 FQNEAQ, per germline. Trimming cost V 0 bases and J 0 bases, with 11 bases left between them. The CDR3 here is CASSLAGGQTNYGYTF. CDR3 DNA: TGTGCCAGCAGCTTAGCGGGCGGACAGACTAACTATGGCTACACCTTC.

This clonotype was detected only a few times. The chain carries TRBV10-1 and TRBJ2-7; 8 nucleotides agree with TRBD2. Germline-derived CDR1 and CDR2 are WNHNN and SYGVQD (reference sequence). The CDR3 runs 16 residues. Trimming at V came to 2 bases and at J to 0 bases, leaving 6 bases not matched to a gene. The CDR3 DNA sequence: TGCGCCAGCAGTGAGGCGGGACTAGGTAGCTCCTACGAGCAGTACTTC. Protein product: CASSEAGLGSSYEQYF.

This clonotype has a handful of counts. V gene TRBV11-2 combines with J gene TRBJ2-6; D is perhaps TRBD2 (5 bases). Germline V gives CDR1 SGHAT, CDR2 FQNNGV. The CDR3 loop spans 16 amino acids. Trimming pared 4 bases from V and 3 bases from J, leaving 13 bases between. The CDR3 sequence: CASSSRWGVGANVLTF. The CDR3 DNA is TGTGCCAGCAGCTCCCGTTGGGGAGTTGGGGCCAACGTCCTGACTTTC. The full variable domain, with the rest looked up from reference TRBV11-2 and TRBJ2-6, is EAGVAQSPRYKIIEKRQSVAFWCNPISGHATLYWYQQILGQGPKLLIQFQNNGVVDDSQLPKDRFSAERLKGVDSTLKIQPAKLEDSAVYLCASSSRWGVGANVLTFGAGSRLTVL.

This clonotype was seen only a few times. The chain has TRBV7-2 and TRBJ2-1; 12 bases map to TRBD2. Per the germline V gene, CDR1 is SGHTA and CDR2 is FQGNSA. This CDR3 has 17 residues. The CDR3 loop is CAGTPPSGRAWNNEQFF. CDR3 in DNA: TGTGCTGGTACCCCGCCTAGCGGGAGGGCCTGGAACAATGAGCAGTTCTTC. Full variable domain (outside the CDR3, taken from reference TRBV7-2 and TRBJ2-1): GAGVSQSPSNKVTEKGKDVELRCDPISGHTALYWYRQSLGQGLEFLIYFQGNSAPDKSGLPSDRFSAERTGGSVSTLTIQRTQQEDSAVYLCAGTPPSGRAWNNEQFFGPGTRLTVL.

This clonotype was found a few times. The CDR3 DNA is TGTGCCAGCAGTGGCCACAGGGGGTCTGGAAACACCATATATTTT. This translates into CASSGHRGSGNTIYF. V and J are TRBV6-1 and TRBJ1-3; 8 nucleotides line up with TRBD1. Germline-derived CDR1 and CDR2 are MNHNS and SASEGT. Trimming cost V 4 bases and J 1 base; bases outside gene matches: 3. This CDR3 has 15 residues.

In the case of this clonotype: The junction departs from germline at one end; a sequencing error may be responsible. The CDR3 region is CASGLRPGTASTDTQYF. The CDR3, as DNA: TGTGCCAGCGGCTTAAGACCCGGGACAGCTAGCACAGATACGCAGTATTTT. The chain employs TRBV11-2 and TRBJ2-3; TRBD1 aligns across 7 bases. The CDR3 spans 17 residues. The germline V gene encodes CDR1 SGHAT and CDR2 FQNNGV.

The rearrangement links TRBV7-2 to TRBJ2-1, with TRBD2 matching over 13 bases. Germline CDR1 and CDR2: SGHTA and FQGNSA. V was pared by 4 bases and J by 6 bases, with 15 bases of the junction left unmatched. The CDR3 is made up of 19 amino acids. The CDR3 DNA reads TGTGCCAGCAGCTCAGGACTAGCGGGAGTTGGTCCCAGTCTCAATGAGCAGTTCTTC. This sequence encodes CASSSGLAGVGPSLNEQFF.

This clonotype was detected ten times or more. The rearrangement uses TRBV6-2 or TRBV6-3 and TRBJ2-1; 9 positions match TRBD1. Germline-derived CDR1 and CDR2 are MNHEY and SVGEGT. Unmatched junction bases numbered 18, after V lost 4 bases and J lost 8 bases. The CDR3 extends over 18 amino acids. CDR3 sequence: CASSFSLRVRDREDEQFF. DNA of the CDR3: TGTGCCAGCAGTTTCTCCCTACGAGTCCGGGACAGGGAGGATGAGCAGTTCTTC.

This sequence joins TRBV5-1 and TRBJ1-4; D is unresolved. CDR3 length equals 15 residues. V was shortened by 4 bases and J by 0 bases, with 10 bases between the two germline ends. Germline V gives CDR1 SGHRS, CDR2 YFSETQ. Here the CDR3 reads CASSHDAATNEKLFF. CDR3 sequence (DNA): TGCGCCAGCAGCCACGACGCTGCAACTAATGAAAAACTGTTTTTT.

The chain couples TRBV6-1 to TRBJ2-5, with D tentatively TRBD1 or TRBD2 (5 bases each). Trimming stripped 8 bases from V and 8 bases from J, with 9 bases between. CDR1 is MNHNS, CDR2 SASEGT, per germline. The CDR3 is 10 amino acids. The CDR3 spells CASRGGTQYF. Written as DNA, the CDR3 is TGTGCCAGCCGGGGCGGAACCCAGTACTTC.

The chain joins TRBV13 to TRBJ2-3, with D perhaps TRBD2 (6 bases). The CDR3 consists of 15 residues. The ends were cut back, 2 bases at V and 4 bases at J, with 13 bases in the middle. Germline loops: CDR1 PRHDT, CDR2 FYEKMQ (reference sequence). As DNA, the CDR3 is TGTGCCAGCAGCTTATTGCTCGGGAGCGCAGATACGCAGTATTTT. It specifies CASSLLLGSADTQYF.

In this sample, this clonotype turned up many times. The V and J genes are TRBV12-3 or TRBV12-4 and TRBJ1-5; D not certain. This CDR3 has 12 amino acids. V was cut by 7 bases and J by 7 bases, with 11 bases left in between. The CDR3 DNA follows: TGTGCCAGCACCAGAGTGGGGCAGCCCCAGCATTTT. Protein product: CASTRVGQPQHF.

This clonotype showed up many times. A junction boundary mismatches the germline segment, possibly from a read error. The gene calls are TRBV9 and TRBJ2-1; 8 bases align to TRBD2. The germline V gene encodes CDR1 SGDLS and CDR2 YYNGEE. This CDR3 region has 14 residues. This CDR3 is CASGVTSGPNEQFF. The CDR3 bases are TGTGCCAGCGGCGTCACTAGCGGACCCAATGAGCAGTTCTTC.

This clonotype was recorded a few times. This rearrangement joins TRBV5-1 to TRBJ1-1, with 7 nucleotides matching TRBD1. The CDR3 sequence is 15 residues long. J lost 10 bases, V lost 3 bases, and 15 bases had no gene match. CDR1 and CDR2 from the germline V gene are SGHRS and YFSETQ. CDR3 nucleotide sequence: TGCGCCAGCAGCTGGAAGACAGGGTTGGGGAGCGGAGCTTTCTTT. Amino acids: CASSWKTGLGSGAFF.

This clonotype was detected ten times or more. The chain combines TRBV28 with TRBJ1-2, with unresolved D. Germline V lookup: CDR1 MDHEN, CDR2 SYDVKM. Trimming left V 2 bases short and J 8 bases short, with 9 bases between. This CDR3 is 12 amino acids long. The CDR3 DNA follows: TGTGCCAGCAGTTTACACCCCAGGGGCTACACCTTC. Translating gives CASSLHPRGYTF.

In its sample, this clonotype was seen many times. This chain connects TRBV5-5 to TRBJ2-3, with D perhaps TRBD2 (6 bases). The CDR3 extends over 17 amino acids. V was shortened by 0 bases and J by 3 bases, with 17 bases between the two germline ends. Germline V gene sequence: CDR1 SGHKS, CDR2 YYEKEE (reference sequence). The DNA of the CDR3 is TGTGCCAGCAGCTTGGAGGCGAGGAGGGCTCCGACAGATACGCAGTATTTT. Protein product: CASSLEARRAPTDTQYF.